One TCR beta chain is described in this entry. The antigen it recognizes is unknown. Per-base quality was not reported, and no clone a single base away is much larger than it. TCRdb shows the sequencer as Illumina HiSeq 1500. Using fastp trimming at Q25 and MiXCR clonotype assembly, TCRdb reanalyzed the public sequencing data and kept in-frame beta chains. Each CDR3 protein gets just one entry, which takes the most common genes and DNA from the rows behind it. This sample lists around 310,000 distinct CDR3 sequences; almost 30% were detected once. About 19% of the sample is in the top ten clones. The sample comes from a study of T cell repertoires in cytomegalovirus infection (dated by TCRdb to between 2017 and 2020). At the level of the whole study: Alongside well-studied HLA-B-restricted epitopes, the peptide stimulations were aimed at recently identified HLA-C-restricted CMV epitopes, whose presentation resists viral immunomodulation. Because public TCR beta signatures pointed to carriage of CMV infection together with the matching HLA type, the HLA type of each donor mattered for the analysis.

Broader findings and caveats from the paper: The ex vivo response was dominated by HLA-C-restricted CMV-specific TCR beta clonotypes, which also provided the single most frequent clonotype in two of eight donors. Cumulative frequency of public TCR beta family members discriminated carriers of CMV infection plus the relevant HLA type in this cohort and an independent approximately 370-donor cohort.

The sample's treatment or condition label, in plain terms: in vitro stimulation with specific CMV peptide epitopes to enrich CMV-specific T cells. Sequences were derived from cultured PBMCs, sampled from culture after CMV antigen stimulation. This TCR came from a human donor in good health (CMV status not recorded). Some clones in this sample may be carry-over from other donors' samples.

The CDR3 reads as follows: CASSQTNYRGPGEKLFF. The DNA is as follows: TGCGCCAGCAGCCAGACAAACTACAGGGGCCCTGGGGAAAAACTGTTTTTT. The rearrangement joined TRBV4-1 to TRBJ1-4; 7 nucleotides in the junction match TRBD1. CDR1 is given as MGHRA and CDR2 as YSYEKL, both from the germline V gene. From cysteine to phenylalanine, the CDR3 is 17 amino acids long. Of all the DNA, just the CDR3 is kept, 51 bases in frame from base 1. V lost 3 bases and J lost 8 bases, and the count of bases not matched to a germline gene is 15.